These 17 T cell receptor beta chains were sequenced from one sample in a study of cytomegalovirus exposure and HLA in healthy donors. Profiling relied on immunoSEQ multiplex PCR, and the TCRdb table lists in-frame clones only, not all of them. This repertoire shows some 170,000 clones, approximately 96% found once; its top ten account for about 0.89%. Sequencing was done on a sample of PBMCs. All receptors derive from a woman aged 18-29 years in good health and CMV-seronegative.

The rearrangement uses TRBV5-4 and TRBJ1-1; D gene unclear. Germline values: CDR1 SGHNT, CDR2 YYREEE (reference sequence). This CDR3 has 14 amino acids. The V gene lost 4 bases and the J gene lost 2 bases, with 12 bases spanning the gap. The CDR3 spells CASSEEFTNTEAFF. Written as DNA, the CDR3 is TGTGCCAGCAGCGAGGAATTCACCAACACTGAAGCTTTCTTT.

The V call is TRBV4-3, the J call TRBJ2-3; possible D gene TRBD2, 5 bases. The CDR3 runs to 15 residues. CDR1 and CDR2 from the germline V gene are LGHNA and YSLEER. The V end lost 0 bases, the J end lost 3 bases, and 10 bases lay between the germline ends. In DNA, the CDR3 is TGCGCCAGCAGCCAAGAGCGGCGGAGGACAGATACGCAGTATTTT. This encodes CASSQERRRTDTQYF.

The chain recombines TRBV11-3 with TRBJ2-3; the match to TRBD2 covers 9 bases. The CDR3 sequence is 16 residues long. CDR1 and CDR2 (germline): SGHNT, YENEEA. V lost 4 bases and J lost 4; bases outside the gene matches: 9. CDR3 sequence (DNA): TGTGCCAGCAGCTCCCAGGGGCGGGGGGGATCAGATACGCAGTATTTT. Protein: CASSSQGRGGSDTQYF.

This clone was seen only once. The chain employs TRBV19 and TRBJ1-5; TRBD1 aligns across 8 bases. The V gene end was trimmed by 6 bases and the J gene end by 9 bases; junction bases not matched to a gene: 13. CDR1 and CDR2 (germline): LNHDA, SQIVND (reference sequence). The CDR3 covers 15 residues. This CDR3 reads CASRNGQGWTPPQHF. The DNA for the CDR3 is TGTGCCAGTAGGAATGGACAGGGCTGGACGCCGCCCCAGCATTTT.

The rearrangement uses TRBV14 and TRBJ1-6; a weak D match, TRBD1 (5 bases). CDR3 size: 14 residues. The ends were cut back, 5 bases at V and 5 bases at J, with 10 bases in the middle. CDR1 and CDR2 (germline): SGHDN, FVKESK. This CDR3 is CASSFGHHNSPLHF. CDR3 DNA sequence: TGTGCCAGCAGCTTTGGACATCATAATTCACCCCTCCACTTT.

CDR3 loop: CASSQIDGSYEQYF. In DNA, the CDR3 is TGCGCCAGCAGCCAGATTGACGGGTCCTACGAGCAGTACTTC. The chain uses TRBV5-1 and TRBJ2-7; D ambiguous. This CDR3 contains 14 residues. Germline-derived CDR1 and CDR2 are SGHRS and YFSETQ. The V end was cut by 4 bases, the J end by 1 base, with 12 bases between.

This rearrangement joins TRBV6-5 to TRBJ2-3; the D gene is possibly TRBD2 (6 bases). Germline V lookup: CDR1 MNHEY, CDR2 SVGAGI. Deletions cut 7 bases from V and 0 bases from J, with 11 bases between. CDR3 length: 14 residues. The CDR3 loop is CASTRRESTDTQYF. Here the CDR3 DNA reads TGTGCCAGCACTCGGCGGGAAAGCACAGATACGCAGTATTTT.

For this clone: Within the sample, other DNA sequences also encode this same CDR3. This sequence joins TRBV5-1 and TRBJ2-3; a possible D gene is TRBD2 (6 bases). With 0 bases removed from V and 4 bases from J, the gap between germline ends came to 6 bases. This CDR3 comprises 13 residues. In germline, CDR1 is SGHRS, CDR2 YFSETQ. In DNA, the CDR3 is TGCGCCAGCAGCTTGGGCGGGGCAGATACGCAGTATTTT. Protein: CASSLGGADTQYF.

V and J are TRBV19 and TRBJ1-1; TRBD1 might be the D (5 bases). CDR3 size: 15 residues. V was pared by 1 base and J by 5 bases, with 14 bases between. The germline CDR1 and CDR2 sequences are LNHDA and SQIVND (reference sequence). CDR3 nucleotide sequence: TGTGCCAGTAGTATAGCTCAAAGGGGTGGTACTGAAGCTTTCTTT. It is translated as CASSIAQRGGTEAFF.

This clone was picked up one time. CDR3 sequence: CASSLLYLGRGPAEAFF. The DNA for the CDR3 is TGTGCCAGCAGTTTATTATATCTGGGCAGGGGGCCGGCTGAAGCTTTCTTT. The chain couples TRBV27 to TRBJ1-1; 8 bases align to TRBD1. V lost 1 base to trimming and J lost 6 bases; unmatched junction nucleotides: 13. The CDR3 spans 17 residues. Germline CDR1 and CDR2: MNHEY and SMNVEV (reference sequence).

CDR3: CASSSFGQGGLPGYTF. DNA for the CDR3: TGTGCCAGCAGTTCATTCGGACAGGGGGGGCTCCCTGGCTACACCTTC. The rearrangement uses TRBV27 and TRBJ1-2, with TRBD1 matching 10 bases. Germline lookup yields CDR1 MNHEY and CDR2 SMNVEV (reference sequence). The CDR3 totals 16 residues. V trimming: 4 bases; J trimming: 7 bases; junction bases outside the gene matches: 12.

The chain couples TRBV5-1 to TRBJ1-1, with D possibly being TRBD1 (6 bases). Trimming stripped 3 bases from V and 2 bases from J, with 17 bases between. The CDR3 length is 16 residues. Germline V lookup: CDR1 SGHRS, CDR2 YFSETQ. The CDR3 is CASSSTTGFTNTEAFF. In DNA form, the CDR3 reads TGCGCCAGCAGCTCGACAACAGGGTTTACTAACACTGAAGCTTTCTTT.

The chain recombines TRBV4-3 with TRBJ2-3, with 15 positions matching TRBD2. CDR1 LGHNA and CDR2 YSLEER come from the germline V gene. The CDR3 length is 17 residues. The ends lost 0 bases at V and 3 bases at J; junction bases unmatched: 1. CDR3 amino acids: CASSQEGTSGGTDTQYF. The CDR3 DNA is TGCGCCAGCAGCCAAGAAGGGACTAGCGGGGGGACAGATACGCAGTATTTT.

The rearrangement joins TRBV18 to TRBJ1-2; D gene uncertain. The CDR3 runs to 15 residues. Germline CDR1 and CDR2: KGHSH and LQKENI. V lost 6 bases to trimming and J lost 0 bases, with 14 bases between them. The CDR3 is CASSPSGKANYGYTF. In DNA form, the CDR3 reads TGTGCCAGCTCCCCTTCCGGGAAAGCTAACTATGGCTACACCTTC.

This clone was counted a single time. The J gene is TRBJ2-7, the V gene TRBV29-1; 9 positions match TRBD1. V trimming: 1 base; J trimming: 7 bases; junction bases outside the gene matches: 8. Germline V gives CDR1 SQVTM, CDR2 ANQGSEA. This CDR3 has 14 amino acids. The CDR3 sequence is CSVEVGTGWGEQYF. As DNA, the CDR3 is TGCAGCGTTGAAGTGGGGACAGGGTGGGGAGAGCAGTACTTC.

This chain links TRBV5-6 with TRBJ1-2; 7 nucleotides agree with TRBD1. Germline V gene data show CDR1 as SGHDT and CDR2 as YYEEEE. The CDR3 has 15 residues. With 4 bases clipped from V and 1 base from J, the junction kept 7 bases outside the gene matches. CDR3 in amino acids: CASSPGQSLNYGYTF. In DNA form, the CDR3 reads TGTGCCAGCAGCCCGGGACAGAGTCTTAACTATGGCTACACCTTC.

The chain uses TRBV7-9 and TRBJ2-1, with D possibly TRBD2 on 6 matching bases. The CDR3 is 15 residues long. V was trimmed by 5 bases and J by 2 bases, leaving 13 bases between them. Germline V gene lookup returns CDR1 SEHNR and CDR2 FQNEAQ (reference sequence). The DNA of the CDR3 is TGTGCCAGCAGCGCCTCCACGGGGGCCTACAATGAGCAGTTCTTC. Protein product: CASSASTGAYNEQFF.